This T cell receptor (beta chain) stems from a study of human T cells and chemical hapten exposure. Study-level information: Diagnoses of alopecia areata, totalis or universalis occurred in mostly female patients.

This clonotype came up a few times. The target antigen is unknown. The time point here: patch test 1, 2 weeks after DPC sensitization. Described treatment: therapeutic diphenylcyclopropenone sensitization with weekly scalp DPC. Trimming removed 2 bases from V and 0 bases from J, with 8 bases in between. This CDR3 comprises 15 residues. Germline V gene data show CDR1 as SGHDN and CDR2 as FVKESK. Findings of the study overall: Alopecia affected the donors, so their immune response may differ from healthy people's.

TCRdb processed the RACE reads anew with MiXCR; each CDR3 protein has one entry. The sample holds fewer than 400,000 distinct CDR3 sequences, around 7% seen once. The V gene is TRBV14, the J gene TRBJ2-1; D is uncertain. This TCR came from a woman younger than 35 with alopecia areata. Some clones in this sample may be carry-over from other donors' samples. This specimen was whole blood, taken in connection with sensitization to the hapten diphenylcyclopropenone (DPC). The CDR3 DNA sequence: TGTGCCAGCAGCCAAACTAAGGGCTCCTACAATGAGCAGTTCTTC. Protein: CASSQTKGSYNEQFF.